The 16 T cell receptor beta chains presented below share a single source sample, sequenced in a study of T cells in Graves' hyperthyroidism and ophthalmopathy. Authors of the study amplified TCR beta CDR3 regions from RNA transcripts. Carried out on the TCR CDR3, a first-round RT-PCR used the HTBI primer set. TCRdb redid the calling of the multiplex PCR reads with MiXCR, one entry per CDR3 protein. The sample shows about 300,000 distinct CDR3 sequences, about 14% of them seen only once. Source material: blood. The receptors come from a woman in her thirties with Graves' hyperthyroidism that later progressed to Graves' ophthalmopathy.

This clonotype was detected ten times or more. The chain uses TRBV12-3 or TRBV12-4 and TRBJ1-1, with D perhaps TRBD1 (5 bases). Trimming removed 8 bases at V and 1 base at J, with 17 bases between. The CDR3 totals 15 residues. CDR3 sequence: CASLPGGGPNTEAFF. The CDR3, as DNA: TGTGCCAGCCTCCCTGGGGGGGGACCGAACACTGAAGCTTTCTTT.

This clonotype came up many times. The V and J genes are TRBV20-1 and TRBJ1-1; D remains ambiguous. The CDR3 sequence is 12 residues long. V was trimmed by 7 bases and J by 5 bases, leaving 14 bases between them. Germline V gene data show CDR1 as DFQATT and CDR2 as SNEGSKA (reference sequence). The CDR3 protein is CSGKGSQTEAFF. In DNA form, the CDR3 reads TGCAGTGGCAAGGGTAGTCAGACTGAAGCTTTCTTT.

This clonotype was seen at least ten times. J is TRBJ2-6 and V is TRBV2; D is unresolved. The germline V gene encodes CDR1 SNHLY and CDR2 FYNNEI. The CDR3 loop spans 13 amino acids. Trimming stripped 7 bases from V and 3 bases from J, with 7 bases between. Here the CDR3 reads CASIIDGANVLTF. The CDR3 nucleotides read TGTGCCAGCATTATAGATGGGGCCAACGTCCTGACTTTC.

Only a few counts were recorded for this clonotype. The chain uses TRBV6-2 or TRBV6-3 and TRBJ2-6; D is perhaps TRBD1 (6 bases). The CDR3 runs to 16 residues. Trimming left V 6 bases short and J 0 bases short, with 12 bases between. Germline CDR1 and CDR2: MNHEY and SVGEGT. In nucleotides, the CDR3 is TGTGCCAGCAGGGCGACAGGAAGCTCTGGGGCCAACGTCCTGACTTTC. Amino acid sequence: CASRATGSSGANVLTF.

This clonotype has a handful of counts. The CDR3 region has the DNA TGCGCCAGCGGGGTCGAAACGGGACTCCTGAACACCGGGGAGCTGTTTTTT. Protein sequence: CASGVETGLLNTGELFF. The rearrangement links TRBV5-1 to TRBJ2-2; D may be TRBD2 (6 bases). Per the germline V gene, CDR1 is SGHRS and CDR2 is YFSETQ. Trimming removed 7 bases from V and 1 base from J, with 20 bases in between. This CDR3 is 17 amino acids long.

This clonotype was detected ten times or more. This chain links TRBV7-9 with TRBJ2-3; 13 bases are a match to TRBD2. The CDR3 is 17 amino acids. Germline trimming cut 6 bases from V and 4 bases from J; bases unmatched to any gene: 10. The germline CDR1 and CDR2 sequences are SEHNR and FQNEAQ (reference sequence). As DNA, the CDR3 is TGTGCCAGCAGTTGGACCGGACTAGCGGGAGTCGCAGATACGCAGTATTTT. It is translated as CASSWTGLAGVADTQYF.

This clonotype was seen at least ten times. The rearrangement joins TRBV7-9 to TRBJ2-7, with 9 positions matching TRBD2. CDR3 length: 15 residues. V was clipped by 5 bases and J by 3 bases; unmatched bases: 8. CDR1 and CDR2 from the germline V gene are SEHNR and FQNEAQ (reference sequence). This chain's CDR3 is CASSPAAGGHYEQYF. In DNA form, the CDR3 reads TGTGCCAGCAGCCCGGCCGCGGGAGGGCACTACGAGCAGTACTTC.

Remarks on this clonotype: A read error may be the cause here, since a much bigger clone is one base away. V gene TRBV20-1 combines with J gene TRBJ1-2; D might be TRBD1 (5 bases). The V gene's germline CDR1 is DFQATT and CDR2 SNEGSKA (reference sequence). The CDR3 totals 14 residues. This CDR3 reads CGASAGRENYGYTF. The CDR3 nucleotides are TGCGGTGCTAGCGCCGGCAGGGAAAACTATGGCTACACCTTC.

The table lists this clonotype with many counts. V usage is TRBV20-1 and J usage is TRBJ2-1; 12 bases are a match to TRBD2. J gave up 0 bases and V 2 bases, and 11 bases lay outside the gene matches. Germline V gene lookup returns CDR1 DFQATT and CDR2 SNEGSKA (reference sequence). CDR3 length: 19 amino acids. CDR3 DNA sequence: TGCAGTGCTAGACCACTAGCGGGAGGTCCCACCAGCTCCTACAATGAGCAGTTCTTC. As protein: CSARPLAGGPTSSYNEQFF.

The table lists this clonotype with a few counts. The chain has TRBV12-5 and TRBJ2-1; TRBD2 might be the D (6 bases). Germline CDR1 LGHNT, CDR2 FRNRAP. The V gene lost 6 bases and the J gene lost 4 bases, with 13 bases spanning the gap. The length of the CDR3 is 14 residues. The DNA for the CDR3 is TGTGCTAGTGGGACGGACTACCGATACAATGAGCAGTTCTTC. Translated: CASGTDYRYNEQFF.

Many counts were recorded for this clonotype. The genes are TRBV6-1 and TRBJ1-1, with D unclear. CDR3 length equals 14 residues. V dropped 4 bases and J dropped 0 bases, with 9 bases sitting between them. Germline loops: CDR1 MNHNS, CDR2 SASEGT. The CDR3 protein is CASSGWQLNTEAFF. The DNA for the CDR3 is TGTGCCAGCAGTGGGTGGCAGCTGAACACTGAAGCTTTCTTT.

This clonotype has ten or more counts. The CDR3 DNA reads TGTGCCAGCAGGCGCCCTAGCGGGAGAGAGGGAGATACGCAGTATTTT. Its protein product is CASRRPSGREGDTQYF. This chain uses TRBV6-1 with TRBJ2-3, with 10 bases lining up with TRBD2. The CDR3 has 16 amino acids. The germline V gene has CDR1 MNHNS and CDR2 SASEGT. Germline trimming cut 6 bases from V and 5 bases from J; bases unmatched to any gene: 11.

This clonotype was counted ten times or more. This chain's CDR3 is CASSPSSGYTGELFF. The CDR3 coding sequence is TGTGCCAGCAGCCCCTCTAGCGGTTACACCGGGGAGCTGTTTTTT. The chain recombines TRBV7-6 with TRBJ2-2, with 7 bases matching TRBD2. With V trimmed by 5 bases and J by 3 bases, 6 bases remained unmatched. CDR1 SGHVS and CDR2 FNYEAQ come from the germline V gene. The CDR3 runs 15 residues.

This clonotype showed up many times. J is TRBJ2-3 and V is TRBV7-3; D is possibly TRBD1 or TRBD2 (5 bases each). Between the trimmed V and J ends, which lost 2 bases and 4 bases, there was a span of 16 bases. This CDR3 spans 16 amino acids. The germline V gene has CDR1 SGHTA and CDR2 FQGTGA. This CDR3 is CASSLVGGVVADTQYF. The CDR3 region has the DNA TGTGCCAGCAGCTTAGTTGGGGGAGTGGTGGCAGATACGCAGTATTTT.

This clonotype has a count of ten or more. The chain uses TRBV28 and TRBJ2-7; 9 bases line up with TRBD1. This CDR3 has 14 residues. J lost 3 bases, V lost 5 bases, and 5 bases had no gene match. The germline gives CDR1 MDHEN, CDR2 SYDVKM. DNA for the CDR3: TGTGCCAGCAGTGAGGGACAGGGAGTCTACGAGCAGTACTTC. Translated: CASSEGQGVYEQYF.

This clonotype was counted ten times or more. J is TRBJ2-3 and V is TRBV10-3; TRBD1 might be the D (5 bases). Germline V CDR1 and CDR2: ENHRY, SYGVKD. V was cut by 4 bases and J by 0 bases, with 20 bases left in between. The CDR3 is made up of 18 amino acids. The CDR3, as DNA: TGTGCCATCAGTGGATCAGGGTCGGCGCAATCAAGCACAGATACGCAGTATTTT. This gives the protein CAISGSGSAQSSTDTQYF.